This T cell receptor beta chain is drawn from a study of blood T cell repertoires in COVID-19. This CDR3 spans 16 amino acids. Trimming took 0 bases from V and 1 from J, leaving 13 bases between them. Germline V gives CDR1 SGDLS, CDR2 YYNGEE. The method was immunoSEQ multiplex PCR; TCRdb's version includes in-frame clones alone and lacks a portion of them. The sample consists of approximately 270,000 clones, more than 75% of them appearing once. The specimen was peripheral blood. The V and J genes are TRBV9 and TRBJ1-1, with D maybe TRBD1 (5 bases). The receptor comes from a man between 35 and 55 years old with active or convalescent COVID-19. As DNA, the CDR3 is TGTGCCAGCAGCGTAGGTCTCACAGGCAAGAACACTGAAGCTTTCTTT. It translates to CASSVGLTGKNTEAFF.